What follows are 14 T cell receptor beta chains derived from one specimen sequenced in a study of type 1 regulatory T cells. Via MiXCR, TCRdb re-called the reads, giving one row per CDR3 protein. The profile shows 80,000 to 100,000 distinct CDR3 sequences, about 28% of them singletons. Sequencing used CD4+ T cells, either the whole sample or a sorted fraction (not recorded which). The receptors here all came from a human donor in good health.

This clonotype has a handful of counts. The chain couples TRBV9 to TRBJ2-7; tentative D call: TRBD2 (5 bases). This CDR3 has 14 amino acids. Trimming left V 2 bases short and J 1 base short, with 10 bases between. CDR1 and CDR2 from the germline V gene are SGDLS and YYNGEE. Here the CDR3 reads CASSVGRESYEQYF. CDR3 DNA: TGTGCCAGCAGCGTGGGAAGGGAGTCCTACGAGCAGTACTTC.

The chain couples TRBV6-5 to TRBJ1-5; 10 bases agree with TRBD1. CDR3 length: 14 residues. The germline gives CDR1 MNHEY, CDR2 SVGAGI. J was trimmed by 7 bases and V by 6 bases; bases with no gene match: 6. The CDR3 protein is CASRRGQGGQPQHF. The CDR3 DNA reads TGTGCCAGCAGGCGAGGACAGGGGGGGCAGCCCCAGCATTTT.

The gene calls are TRBV20-1 and TRBJ2-5; D unclear. The CDR3 covers 11 residues. Germline CDR1 DFQATT, CDR2 SNEGSKA (reference sequence). Trimming removed 3 bases at V and 0 bases at J, with 2 bases between. The DNA for the CDR3 is TGCAGTGCTAGGGACCAAGAGACCCAGTACTTC. It is translated as CSARDQETQYF.

The rearrangement links TRBV10-3 to TRBJ2-1; 9 bases match TRBD2. CDR3 size: 16 residues. V gave up 1 base and J gave up 7 bases; unmatched junction bases: 8. The germline V gene has CDR1 ENHRY and CDR2 SYGVKD. The CDR3 here is CAISELAGDNGNEQFF. CDR3 nucleotide sequence: TGTGCCATCAGTGAGTTAGCGGGAGACAATGGTAATGAGCAGTTCTTC.

This clonotype appeared a few times. This chain connects TRBV14 to TRBJ2-7; no firm D call. The CDR3 runs 16 residues. The germline gives CDR1 SGHDN, CDR2 FVKESK. V lost 6 bases, J lost 3 bases, and 21 bases lay in between. The CDR3 sequence: CASRAWSVALSYEQYF. In DNA, the CDR3 is TGTGCCAGCAGGGCATGGAGCGTCGCTCTAAGCTACGAGCAGTACTTC.

This clonotype was seen only a few times. This rearrangement joins TRBV7-9 to TRBJ2-1; D ambiguous. CDR1 and CDR2 from the germline V gene are SEHNR and FQNEAQ (reference sequence). V lost 5 bases to trimming and J lost 6 bases, with 5 bases between them. The CDR3 is 11 residues long. The CDR3 is CASSVSNEQFF. In DNA, the CDR3 is TGTGCCAGCAGCGTTAGCAATGAGCAGTTCTTC.

This clonotype was recorded many times. V usage is TRBV7-2 and J usage is TRBJ2-2; D remains unclear. This CDR3 has 13 residues. V lost 9 bases and J lost 6, with 14 bases in between. Per the germline V gene, CDR1 is SGHTA and CDR2 is FQGNSA. For the CDR3, the DNA is TGTGCCAGTTCCAGACCGGGTGCCGGGGAGCTGTTTTTT. It codes for CASSRPGAGELFF.

This clonotype was seen only a few times. The chain carries TRBV5-5 and TRBJ2-1; tentative D call: TRBD2 (6 bases). The germline V gene encodes CDR1 SGHKS and CDR2 YYEKEE (reference sequence). V lost 0 bases and J lost 3, with 13 bases in between. This CDR3 has 16 amino acids. CDR3 region: CASSLVASELYNEQFF. The CDR3 DNA sequence: TGTGCCAGCAGCTTGGTAGCTAGCGAGCTCTACAATGAGCAGTTCTTC.

The chain links TRBV3-1 to TRBJ2-7; no reliable D call. The CDR3 sequence is 11 residues long. V lost 1 base to trimming and J lost 7 bases, with 5 bases between them. Germline V gene sequence: CDR1 LGHDT, CDR2 YNNKEL (reference sequence). CDR3 in DNA: TGTGCCAGCAGCCAAGCCCAAGAGCAGTACTTC. Protein: CASSQAQEQYF.

The chain employs TRBV4-3 and TRBJ2-3; D unclear. This CDR3 region has 14 residues. Germline loops: CDR1 LGHNA, CDR2 YSLEER. Trimming cost V 0 bases and J 7 bases, with 11 bases left between them. The CDR3 DNA reads TGCGCCAGCAGCCAAGAGCCTCGAATAAATACGCAGTATTTT. This gives the protein CASSQEPRINTQYF.

This clonotype was observed a handful of times. The chain joins TRBV5-1 to TRBJ2-5; TRBD2 matches 10 bases. After removal of 3 bases from V and 1 base from J, the junction contained 3 bases not matched to a gene. Germline V gene sequence: CDR1 SGHRS, CDR2 YFSETQ. The CDR3 covers 15 residues. The CDR3 is CASSSASGGQETQYF. The CDR3 DNA reads TGCGCCAGCAGCTCCGCTAGCGGGGGCCAAGAGACCCAGTACTTC.

This clonotype was found once. The chain joins TRBV5-1 to TRBJ2-5; TRBD2 matches 12 bases. Per germline, CDR1 SGHRS and CDR2 YFSETQ. V gave up 4 bases and J gave up 5 bases; unmatched junction bases: 12. This CDR3 region has 17 residues. CDR3 bases: TGCGCCAGCAGCGGGACTAGCGGGTCCCTCCTTTCCGAGACCCAGTACTTC. This codes for CASSGTSGSLLSETQYF.

The J gene is TRBJ1-1, the V gene TRBV7-8; TRBD1 aligns across 10 bases. From germline, CDR1 is SGHVS and CDR2 FQNEAQ. The CDR3 runs to 15 residues. V lost 5 bases and J lost 0; bases outside the gene matches: 3. The CDR3 coding sequence is TGTGCCAGCAGCCGGGGACAGGGGTTGAACACTGAAGCTTTCTTT. This translates into CASSRGQGLNTEAFF.

The genes are TRBV5-1 and TRBJ2-3, with 7 bases that match TRBD2. The ends lost 4 bases at V and 2 bases at J; junction bases unmatched: 13. This CDR3 region has 17 residues. Germline CDR1 reads SGHRS; CDR2 reads YFSETQ. The chain's CDR3 is CASSQESGIGDTDTQYF. The CDR3 DNA follows: TGCGCCAGCAGCCAGGAAAGCGGGATTGGGGACACAGATACGCAGTATTTT.